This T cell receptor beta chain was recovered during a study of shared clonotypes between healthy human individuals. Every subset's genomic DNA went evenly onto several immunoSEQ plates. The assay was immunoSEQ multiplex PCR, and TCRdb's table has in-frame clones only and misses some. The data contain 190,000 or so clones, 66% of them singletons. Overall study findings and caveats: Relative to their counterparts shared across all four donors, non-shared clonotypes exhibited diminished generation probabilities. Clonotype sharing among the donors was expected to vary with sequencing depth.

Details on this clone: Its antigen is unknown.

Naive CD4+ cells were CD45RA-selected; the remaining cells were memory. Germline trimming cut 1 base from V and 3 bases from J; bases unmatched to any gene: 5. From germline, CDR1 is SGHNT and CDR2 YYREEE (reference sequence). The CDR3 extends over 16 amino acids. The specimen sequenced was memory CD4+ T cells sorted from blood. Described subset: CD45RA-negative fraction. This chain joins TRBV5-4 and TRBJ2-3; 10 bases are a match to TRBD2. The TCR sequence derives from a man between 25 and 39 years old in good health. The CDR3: CASSLPSGRGTDTQYF. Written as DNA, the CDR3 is TGTGCCAGCAGCTTGCCGAGCGGGAGGGGGACAGATACGCAGTATTTT.